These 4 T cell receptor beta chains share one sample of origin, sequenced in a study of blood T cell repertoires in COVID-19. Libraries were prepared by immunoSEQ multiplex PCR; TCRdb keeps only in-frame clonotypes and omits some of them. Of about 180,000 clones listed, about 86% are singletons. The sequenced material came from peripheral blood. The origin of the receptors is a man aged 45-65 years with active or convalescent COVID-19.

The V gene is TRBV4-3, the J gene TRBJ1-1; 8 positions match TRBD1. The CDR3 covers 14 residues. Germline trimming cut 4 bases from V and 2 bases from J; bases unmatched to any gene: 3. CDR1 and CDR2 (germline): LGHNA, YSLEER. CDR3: CASSLGQGNTEAFF. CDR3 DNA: TGCGCCAGCAGCCTTGGACAGGGTAACACTGAAGCTTTCTTT.

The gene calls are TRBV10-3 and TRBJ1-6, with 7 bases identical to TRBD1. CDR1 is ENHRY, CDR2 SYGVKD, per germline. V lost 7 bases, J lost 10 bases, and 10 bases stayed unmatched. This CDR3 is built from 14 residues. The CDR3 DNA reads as TGTGCCATCACGGACAGGCCGAGGGGCTCACCCCTCCACTTT. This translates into CAITDRPRGSPLHF.

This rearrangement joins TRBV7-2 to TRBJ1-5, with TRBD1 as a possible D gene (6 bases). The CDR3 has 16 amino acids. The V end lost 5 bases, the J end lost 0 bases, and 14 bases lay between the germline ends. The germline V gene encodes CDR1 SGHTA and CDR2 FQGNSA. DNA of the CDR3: TGTGCCAGCAGCCAACAGGGTCCCTATAGCAATCAGCCCCAGCATTTT. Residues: CASSQQGPYSNQPQHF. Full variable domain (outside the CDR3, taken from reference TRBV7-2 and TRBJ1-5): GAGVSQSPSNKVTEKGKDVELRCDPISGHTALYWYRQSLGQGLEFLIYFQGNSAPDKSGLPSDRFSAERTGGSVSTLTIQRTQQEDSAVYLCASSQQGPYSNQPQHFGDGTRLSIL.

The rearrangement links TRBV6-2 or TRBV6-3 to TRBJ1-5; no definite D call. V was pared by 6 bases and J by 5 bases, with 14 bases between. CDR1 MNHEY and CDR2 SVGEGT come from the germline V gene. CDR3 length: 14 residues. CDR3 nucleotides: TGTGCCAGCAGCCCCTTACGAACTGATCAGCCCCAGCATTTT. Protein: CASSPLRTDQPQHF.